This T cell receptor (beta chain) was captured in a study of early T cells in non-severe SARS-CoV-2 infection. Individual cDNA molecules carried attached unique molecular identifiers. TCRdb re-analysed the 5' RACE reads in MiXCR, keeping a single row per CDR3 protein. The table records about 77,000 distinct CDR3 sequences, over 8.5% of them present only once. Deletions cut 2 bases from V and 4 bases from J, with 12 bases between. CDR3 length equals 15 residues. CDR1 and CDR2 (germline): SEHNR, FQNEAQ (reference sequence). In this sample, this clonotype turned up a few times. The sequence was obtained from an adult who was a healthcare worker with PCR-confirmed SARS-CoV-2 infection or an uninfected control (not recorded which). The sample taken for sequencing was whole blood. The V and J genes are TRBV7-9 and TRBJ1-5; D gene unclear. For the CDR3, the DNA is TGTGCCAGCAGCTTATTTGGAGATGGAAATCAGCCCCAGCATTTT. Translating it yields CASSLFGDGNQPQHF.